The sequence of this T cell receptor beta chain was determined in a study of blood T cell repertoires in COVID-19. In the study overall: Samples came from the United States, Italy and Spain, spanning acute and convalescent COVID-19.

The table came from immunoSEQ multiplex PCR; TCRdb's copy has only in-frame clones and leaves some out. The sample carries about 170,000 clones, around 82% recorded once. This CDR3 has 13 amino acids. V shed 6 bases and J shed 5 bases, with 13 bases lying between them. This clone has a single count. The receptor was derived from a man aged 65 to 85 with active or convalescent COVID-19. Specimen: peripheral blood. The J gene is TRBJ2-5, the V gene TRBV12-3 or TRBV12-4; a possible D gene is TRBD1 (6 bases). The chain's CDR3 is CASRTQGLETQYF. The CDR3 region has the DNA TGTGCCAGCAGGACACAGGGCCTGGAGACCCAGTACTTC.